What follows are 11 T cell receptor beta chains derived from one specimen sequenced in a study of neurological immune-mediated disorders. TCRdb ran MiXCR on the 5' RACE reads and lists one entry per CDR3 protein. Seen here are about 66,000 distinct CDR3 sequences, 4.5% observed once, and the top ten hold 6.9%. Material: PBMCs. These receptor sequences come from a man in his thirties or forties with multiple sclerosis.

This clonotype showed up just a few times. The CDR3 DNA is TGTGCCAGCAGTTTATCGACAGGTAGCAATCAGCCCCAGCATTTT. Its translation is CASSLSTGSNQPQHF. This chain links TRBV27 with TRBJ1-5; TRBD1 is a possible D gene (6 bases). The V gene lost 0 bases and the J gene lost 0 bases, with 6 bases spanning the gap. Germline CDR1 is MNHEY and CDR2 is SMNVEV (reference sequence). The CDR3 covers 15 residues.

This clonotype was counted many times. The chain is built from TRBV2 and TRBJ2-7; 7 bases fit TRBD1. Per germline, CDR1 SNHLY and CDR2 FYNNEI. This CDR3 comprises 13 residues. J was trimmed by 3 bases and V by 5 bases; bases with no gene match: 4. CDR3 in DNA: TGTGCCAGCAGTTCCGGACAGGACTACGAGCAGTACTTC. This gives the protein CASSSGQDYEQYF.

This clonotype was seen many times. CDR3: CSVEDGTYEQYF. The CDR3 DNA reads as TGCAGCGTTGAAGACGGTACCTACGAGCAGTACTTC. The rearrangement links TRBV29-1 to TRBJ2-7; D remains ambiguous. The V end lost 0 bases, the J end lost 2 bases, and 5 bases lay between the germline ends. The germline gives CDR1 SQVTM, CDR2 ANQGSEA. CDR3 size: 12 residues.

This clonotype appeared many times. The chain joins TRBV12-3 or TRBV12-4 to TRBJ1-1; no clear D. The CDR3 is 11 amino acids. Trimming took off 5 bases at V and 1 base at J, with 2 bases between the two ends. The CDR3 loop is CASSRNTEAFF. CDR3 nucleotide sequence: TGTGCCAGCAGTAGGAACACTGAAGCTTTCTTT.

This clonotype was observed many times. The chain has TRBV20-1 and TRBJ1-5, with 9 nucleotides matching TRBD1. Trimming cost V 0 bases and J 9 bases; bases outside gene matches: 9. This CDR3 spans 15 amino acids. CDR1 is DFQATT, CDR2 SNEGSKA, per germline (reference sequence). CDR3 sequence reads: CSARDSRQGDSPQHF. The CDR3 DNA is TGCAGTGCTAGAGATTCGCGACAGGGGGATTCGCCCCAGCATTTT.

This clonotype was detected once. The junction departs from the called germline gene at one end, perhaps through a read error. The V call is TRBV24-1, the J call TRBJ1-5; D might be TRBD1 (5 bases). The CDR3 covers 14 residues. Germline values: CDR1 KGHDR, CDR2 SFDVKD. Here the CDR3 reads CATSGGTGWQPQNF. DNA of the CDR3: TGTGCCACCAGTGGTGGGACCGGATGGCAGCCCCAGAATTTT.

Regarding this clonotype: This may be a read error: a much more frequent sequence differs by one nucleotide. V and J are TRBV5-1 and TRBJ1-1; D is undetermined. The germline gives CDR1 SGHRS, CDR2 YFSETQ. CDR3 length: 14 residues. V was trimmed by 4 bases and J by 2 bases, leaving 12 bases between them. The CDR3 nucleotides are TGCGCCAGCAGCGCTACCAAGACAAACACTGAAGCTTTCTTT. This gives the protein CASSATKTNTEAFF. The full variable domain, in which reference TRBV5-1 and TRBJ1-1 provide the parts outside the CDR3, is KAGVTQTPRYLIKTRGQQVTLSCSPISGHRSVSWYQQTPGQGLQFLFEYFSETQRNKGNFPGRFSGRQFSNSRSEMNVSTLELGDSALYLCASSATKTNTEAFFGQGTRLTVV.

The sample holds many counts of this clonotype. This rearrangement joins TRBV10-3 to TRBJ2-3; the match to TRBD1 covers 9 bases. Per the germline V gene, CDR1 is ENHRY and CDR2 is SYGVKD. CDR3 length equals 13 residues. The V gene end was trimmed by 9 bases and the J gene end by 6 bases; junction bases not matched to a gene: 7. DNA of the CDR3: TGTGCCATTCACGGGACAGGGTCGGATACGCAGTATTTT. Protein: CAIHGTGSDTQYF.

This clonotype was counted at least ten times. In nucleotides, the CDR3 is TGCGCCAGCAGCCAAGTGATCGGAGAGACCCAGTACTTC. This gives the protein CASSQVIGETQYF. The rearrangement links TRBV4-1 to TRBJ2-5; no firm D call. From germline, CDR1 is MGHRA and CDR2 YSYEKL. Between the trimmed V and J ends, which lost 1 base and 4 bases, there was a span of 7 bases. The CDR3 is 13 residues long.

This clonotype was observed a few times. The V gene is TRBV20-1, the J gene TRBJ1-1; D not certain. Germline-derived CDR1 and CDR2 are DFQATT and SNEGSKA (reference sequence). The CDR3 covers 14 residues. V was clipped by 5 bases and J by 2 bases, with 15 bases between them. CDR3 coding DNA: TGCAGTGCTCCCAACTACGGGGATAACACTGAAGCTTTCTTT. This codes for CSAPNYGDNTEAFF.

Remarks on this clonotype: One end of the junction does not line up with germline, which may come from a read error. The rearrangement links TRBV4-1 to TRBJ1-5; D not certain. The length of the CDR3 is 15 residues. Germline V gene sequence: CDR1 MGHRA, CDR2 YSYEKL. CDR3 nucleotide sequence: TGTGCCAGCAGCCCGCTACGCGGGGTGGGTCAGCCCCAGAATTTT. Its translation is CASSPLRGVGQPQNF.